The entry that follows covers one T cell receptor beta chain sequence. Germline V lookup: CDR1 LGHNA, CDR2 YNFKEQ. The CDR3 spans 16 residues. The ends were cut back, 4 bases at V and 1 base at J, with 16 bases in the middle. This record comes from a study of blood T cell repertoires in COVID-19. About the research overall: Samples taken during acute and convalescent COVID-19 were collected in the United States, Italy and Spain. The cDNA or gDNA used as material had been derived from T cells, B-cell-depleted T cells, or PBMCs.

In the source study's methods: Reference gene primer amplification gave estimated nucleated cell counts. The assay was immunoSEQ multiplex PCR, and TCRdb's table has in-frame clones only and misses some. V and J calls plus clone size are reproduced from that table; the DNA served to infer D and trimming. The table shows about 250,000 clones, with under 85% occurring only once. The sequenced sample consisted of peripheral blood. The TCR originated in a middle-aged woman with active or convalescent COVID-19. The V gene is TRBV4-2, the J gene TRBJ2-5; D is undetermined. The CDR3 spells CASSPLGEEFQETQYF. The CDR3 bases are TGTGCCAGCAGCCCCCTCGGAGAGGAGTTCCAAGAGACCCAGTACTTC.